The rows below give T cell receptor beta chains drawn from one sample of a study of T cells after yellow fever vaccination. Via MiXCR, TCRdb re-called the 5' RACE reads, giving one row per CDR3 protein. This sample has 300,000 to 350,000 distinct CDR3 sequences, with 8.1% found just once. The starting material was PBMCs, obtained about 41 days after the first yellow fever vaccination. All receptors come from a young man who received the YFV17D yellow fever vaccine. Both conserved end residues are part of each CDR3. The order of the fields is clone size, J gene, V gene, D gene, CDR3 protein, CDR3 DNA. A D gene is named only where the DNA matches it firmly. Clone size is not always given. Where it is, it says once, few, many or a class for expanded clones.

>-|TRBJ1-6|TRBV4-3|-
CASSQDQDYPPLHF
TGCGCCAGCAGCCAAGACCAGGACTATCCCCCCCTCCACTTT
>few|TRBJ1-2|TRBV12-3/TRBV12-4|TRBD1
CASTETGGIYGYTF
TGTGCCAGCACCGAAACAGGGGGGATCTATGGCTACACCTTC
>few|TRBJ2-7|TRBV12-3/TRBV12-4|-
CASSRGEGASYEQYF
TGTGCCAGCAGCCGCGGGGAGGGGGCTTCCTACGAGCAGTACTTC
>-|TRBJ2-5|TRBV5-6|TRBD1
CASSLGRLSGQGKAQYF
TGTGCCAGCAGCTTGGGTAGACTGTCGGGACAGGGAAAGGCCCAGTACTTC
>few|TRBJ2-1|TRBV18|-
CASSPISWGNEQFF
TGTGCCAGCTCACCGATCTCGTGGGGCAATGAGCAGTTCTTC
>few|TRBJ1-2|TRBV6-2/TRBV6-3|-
CASSARQGSDGYTF
TGTGCCAGCAGTGCCCGGCAGGGTTCGGATGGCTACACCTTC
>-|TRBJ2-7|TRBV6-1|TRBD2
CASSKHGGSSYEQYF
TGTGCCAGCAGTAAGCACGGGGGGAGTTCCTACGAGCAGTACTTC
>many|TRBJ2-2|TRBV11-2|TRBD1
CASSREGTGTGELFF
TGTGCCAGCAGCAGGGAAGGGACAGGAACCGGGGAGCTGTTTTTT
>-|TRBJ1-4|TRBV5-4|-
CASSLSLRGHEKLFF
TGTGCCAGCAGCTTGTCTCTGAGAGGGCATGAAAAACTGTTTTTT
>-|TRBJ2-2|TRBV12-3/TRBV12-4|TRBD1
CASVARGQGFGGELFF
TGTGCCAGCGTCGCGCGGGGACAGGGGTTCGGCGGGGAGCTGTTTTTT
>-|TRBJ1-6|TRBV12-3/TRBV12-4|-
CASTESGPLHF
TGTGCCAGCACCGAGAGTGGACCCCTCCACTTT
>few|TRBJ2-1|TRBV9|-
CASSPSGTYSSNEQFF
TGTGCCAGCAGCCCGTCCGGGACTTATTCGTCCAATGAGCAGTTCTTC
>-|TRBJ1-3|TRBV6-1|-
CASSEPAQAGNTIYF
TGTGCCAGCAGTGAACCCGCCCAGGCTGGAAACACCATATATTTT
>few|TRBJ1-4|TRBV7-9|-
CASSSGALEHLFF
TGTGCCAGCAGCTCAGGAGCTCTGGAACACCTGTTTTTT
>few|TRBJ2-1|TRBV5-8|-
CASSSGGASSYNEQFF
TGTGCCAGCAGCTCTGGGGGGGCGAGCTCCTACAATGAGCAGTTCTTC
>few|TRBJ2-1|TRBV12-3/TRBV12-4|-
CASSIRAGEQFF
TGTGCCAGCTCCATCCGGGCGGGTGAGCAGTTCTTC
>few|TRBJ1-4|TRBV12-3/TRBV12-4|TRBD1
CACGQGEKLFF
TGTGCCTGTGGACAGGGTGAAAAACTGTTTTTT
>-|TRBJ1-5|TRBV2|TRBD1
CASSGTGERSNQPQHF
TGTGCCAGCAGTGGGACAGGGGAGCGGAGCAATCAGCCCCAGCATTTT
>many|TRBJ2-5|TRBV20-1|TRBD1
CSAGDRKETQYF
TGCAGTGCTGGGGACAGGAAAGAGACCCAGTACTTC
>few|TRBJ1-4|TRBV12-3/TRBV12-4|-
CASSLGKSANEKLFF
TGTGCCAGCAGTTTAGGAAAGTCGGCTAATGAAAAACTGTTTTTT
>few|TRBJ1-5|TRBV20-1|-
CSARGGGSQHF
TGCAGTGCTAGAGGCGGGGGATCCCAGCATTTT
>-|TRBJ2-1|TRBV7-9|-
CASSPEPVRYNEQFF
TGTGCCAGCAGCCCCGAGCCGGTACGGTACAATGAGCAGTTCTTC
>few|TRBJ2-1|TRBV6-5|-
CASSHGTPASYNEQFF
TGTGCCAGCAGTCACGGGACACCTGCTTCCTACAATGAGCAGTTCTTC
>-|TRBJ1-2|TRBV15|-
CATSRDIEVKGYTF
TGTGCCACCAGCAGAGATATTGAGGTGAAAGGCTACACCTTC
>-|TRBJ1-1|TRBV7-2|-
CASSLAPSGGRVAFF
TGTGCCAGCAGCTTAGCGCCTTCCGGGGGCAGGGTAGCTTTCTTT
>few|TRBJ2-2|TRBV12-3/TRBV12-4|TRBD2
CASSLLARELAGDHTGELFF
TGTGCCAGCAGTTTACTCGCCAGAGAACTAGCGGGGGACCACACCGGGGAGCTGTTTTTT
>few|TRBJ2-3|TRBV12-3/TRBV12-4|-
CASSLGTGRGTQYF
TGTGCCAGCAGTTTAGGGACTGGCCGCGGTACGCAGTATTTT
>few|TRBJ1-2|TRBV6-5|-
CASSYEPGYTF
TGTGCCAGCAGTTATGAGCCGGGCTACACCTTC
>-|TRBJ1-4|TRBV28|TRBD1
CASTVLRQGFEKLFF
TGTGCCAGCACCGTTCTCAGACAGGGCTTTGAAAAACTGTTTTTT
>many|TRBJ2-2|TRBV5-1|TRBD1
CASSLARGRDGELFF
TGCGCCAGCAGCTTGGCCAGGGGGCGCGACGGGGAGCTGTTTTTT
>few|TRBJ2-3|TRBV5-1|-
CASSLERVGDTQYF
TGCGCCAGCAGCTTGGAGAGGGTTGGGGATACGCAGTATTTT
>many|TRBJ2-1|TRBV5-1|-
CASSLANYGEQFF
TGCGCCAGCAGCTTGGCTAATTATGGTGAGCAGTTCTTC
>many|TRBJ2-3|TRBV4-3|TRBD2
CASSQGGGADTQYF
TGCGCCAGCAGCCAAGGGGGGGGTGCAGATACGCAGTATTTT
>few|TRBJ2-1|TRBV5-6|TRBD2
CASSLGVAGGLTYNEQFF
TGTGCCAGCAGCTTGGGAGTAGCGGGGGGGCTGACCTACAATGAGCAGTTCTTC
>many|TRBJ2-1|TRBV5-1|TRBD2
CASSFTSGGAGEQFF
TGCGCCAGCAGCTTTACTAGCGGGGGGGCCGGTGAGCAGTTCTTC
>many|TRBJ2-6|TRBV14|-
CASSHPRSRRSSGANVLTF
TGTGCCAGCAGCCATCCAAGGAGCAGGCGAAGCTCTGGGGCCAACGTCCTGACTTTC
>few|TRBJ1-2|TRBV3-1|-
CASSQAPGPGYTF
TGTGCCAGCAGCCAAGCTCCGGGACCCGGCTACACCTTC